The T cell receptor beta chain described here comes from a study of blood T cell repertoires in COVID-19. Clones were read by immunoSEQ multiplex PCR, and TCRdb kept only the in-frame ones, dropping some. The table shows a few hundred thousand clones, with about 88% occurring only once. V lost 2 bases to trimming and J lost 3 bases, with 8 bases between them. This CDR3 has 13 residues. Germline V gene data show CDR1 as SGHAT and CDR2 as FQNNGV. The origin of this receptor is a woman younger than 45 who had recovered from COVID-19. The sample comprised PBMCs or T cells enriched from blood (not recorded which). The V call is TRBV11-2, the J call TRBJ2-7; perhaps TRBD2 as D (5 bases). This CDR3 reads CASSLRRVYEQYF. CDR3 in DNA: TGTGCCAGCAGCTTAAGGCGGGTCTACGAGCAGTACTTC.